This is a list of T cell receptor beta chains from one sample in a study of identical twins' blood T cells. One entry per CDR3 protein, called by TCRdb with MiXCR from the 5' RACE reads. The sample holds hundreds of thousands of distinct CDR3 sequences, over 25% seen once. The sample comprised PBMCs. The source of these receptors is a woman aged 18-55 years in good health. Both conserved end residues are part of each CDR3. D genes are given only for firm matches. The size field is filled for only some rows; it gives once, few, many or a size class.

CDR3 length: 15; clone size: -; D gene: -; J gene: TRBJ1-5; V gene: TRBV20-1; CDR3 DNA: TGCAGTGCTGCAGGTTTAGGTAATAGCAATCAGCCCCAGCATTTT; CDR3 protein: CSAAGLGNSNQPQHF
CDR3 length: 16; clone size: -; D gene: TRBD1; J gene: TRBJ1-1; V gene: TRBV4-2; CDR3 DNA: TGTGCCAGCAGCCATCCCGAGACAGGGGGGAACACTGAAGCTTTCTTT; CDR3 protein: CASSHPETGGNTEAFF
CDR3 length: 15; clone size: -; D gene: -; J gene: TRBJ2-3; V gene: TRBV20-1; CDR3 DNA: TGCAGTGCCTCCCGGGGAGGAGATGGGACAGATACGCAGTATTTT; CDR3 protein: CSASRGGDGTDTQYF
CDR3 length: 13; clone size: few; D gene: -; J gene: TRBJ1-2; V gene: TRBV4-3; CDR3 DNA: TGCGCCAGCAGCCAAGTTCACACTTATGGCTACACCTTC; CDR3 protein: CASSQVHTYGYTF
CDR3 length: 14; clone size: -; D gene: -; J gene: TRBJ1-5; V gene: TRBV29-1; CDR3 DNA: TGCAGCGCCGCCTACGTACAGGTAAATCAGCCCCAGCATTTT; CDR3 protein: CSAAYVQVNQPQHF
CDR3 length: 14; clone size: -; D gene: -; J gene: TRBJ2-7; V gene: TRBV10-3; CDR3 DNA: TGTGCCATCAGTGAGTCCGGACAGAGTTACGAGCAGTACTTC; CDR3 protein: CAISESGQSYEQYF
CDR3 length: 14; clone size: -; D gene: -; J gene: TRBJ2-7; V gene: TRBV21-1; CDR3 DNA: TGTGCCAGCAGCAACGACCCGATTACCTACGAGCAGTACTTC; CDR3 protein: CASSNDPITYEQYF
CDR3 length: 13; clone size: -; D gene: -; J gene: TRBJ2-1; V gene: TRBV10-3; CDR3 DNA: TGTGCCACCTGGACTGGGGCCTACGGTGAGCAGTTCTTC; CDR3 protein: CATWTGAYGEQFF
CDR3 length: 13; clone size: -; D gene: -; J gene: TRBJ1-2; V gene: TRBV15; CDR3 DNA: TGTGCCACCAGCGACGGGAGCCGGTATGGCTACACCTTC; CDR3 protein: CATSDGSRYGYTF
CDR3 length: 15; clone size: few; D gene: TRBD1; J gene: TRBJ1-5; V gene: TRBV9; CDR3 DNA: TGTGCCAGCAGCGTAACGGGACAGCCTAATCAGCCCCAGCATTTT; CDR3 protein: CASSVTGQPNQPQHF
CDR3 length: 15; clone size: few; D gene: TRBD2; J gene: TRBJ2-1; V gene: TRBV7-2; CDR3 DNA: TGTGCCAGCAGCCTAGCGGGGGTTGTCTACAATGAGCAGTTCTTC; CDR3 protein: CASSLAGVVYNEQFF
CDR3 length: 14; clone size: -; D gene: -; J gene: TRBJ1-2; V gene: TRBV5-1; CDR3 DNA: TGCGCCAGCAGCTCGGGCCTCGGACCCTATGGCTACACCTTC; CDR3 protein: CASSSGLGPYGYTF
CDR3 length: 15; clone size: -; D gene: -; J gene: TRBJ1-1; V gene: TRBV29-1; CDR3 DNA: TGCAGCGTTCTCCCCGGAGGGGGGGCGGACGGTGAAGCTTTCTTT; CDR3 protein: CSVLPGGGADGEAFF
CDR3 length: 16; clone size: -; D gene: TRBD1; J gene: TRBJ1-2; V gene: TRBV11-2; CDR3 DNA: TGTGCCAGCAGCAGGCCGGGACAGGGTTTAGTGTATGGCTACACCTTC; CDR3 protein: CASSRPGQGLVYGYTF
CDR3 length: 12; clone size: many; D gene: -; J gene: TRBJ2-1; V gene: TRBV11-2; CDR3 DNA: TGTGCCAGCATAGACTCTCAAAATGAGCAGTTCTTC; CDR3 protein: CASIDSQNEQFF
CDR3 length: 16; clone size: -; D gene: -; J gene: TRBJ1-5; V gene: TRBV20-1; CDR3 DNA: TGCAGTGCTAGAGGCTCCGGGACGGAGGGGGGTCAGCCCCAGCATTTT; CDR3 protein: CSARGSGTEGGQPQHF
CDR3 length: 16; clone size: -; D gene: TRBD1; J gene: TRBJ2-1; V gene: TRBV20-1; CDR3 DNA: TGCAGTGCTAGAGGGACAGGGTATGTTGGTAACAATGAGCAGTTCTTC; CDR3 protein: CSARGTGYVGNNEQFF
CDR3 length: 16; clone size: few; D gene: TRBD1; J gene: TRBJ1-1; V gene: TRBV28; CDR3 DNA: TGTGCCAGCAGTCCCCTGGGCCAGGGGGGTGACACTGAAGCTTTCTTT; CDR3 protein: CASSPLGQGGDTEAFF
CDR3 length: 10; clone size: -; D gene: -; J gene: TRBJ1-2; V gene: TRBV20-1; CDR3 DNA: TGCAGTGCTAGGGGGGGTGGCTACACCTTC; CDR3 protein: CSARGGGYTF
CDR3 length: 15; clone size: -; D gene: TRBD2; J gene: TRBJ2-1; V gene: TRBV19; CDR3 DNA: TGTGCCACCCGAGTCAGACTAGCGGACCACAATGAGCAGTTCTTC; CDR3 protein: CATRVRLADHNEQFF
CDR3 length: 13; clone size: -; D gene: -; J gene: TRBJ1-2; V gene: TRBV20-1; CDR3 DNA: TGCAGTGCTAGAGTGGACCAACGCCTCGGCTACACCTTC; CDR3 protein: CSARVDQRLGYTF
CDR3 length: 14; clone size: -; D gene: -; J gene: TRBJ2-1; V gene: TRBV20-1; CDR3 DNA: TGCAGTGCTAGCTTCAGCGCCTCCTACAATGAGCAGTTCTTC; CDR3 protein: CSASFSASYNEQFF
CDR3 length: 16; clone size: few; D gene: -; J gene: TRBJ2-1; V gene: TRBV29-1; CDR3 DNA: TGCAGCGTTGAAGTTGGGGAGGCCCTCTCCTACAATGAGCAGTTCTTC; CDR3 protein: CSVEVGEALSYNEQFF
CDR3 length: 14; clone size: -; D gene: -; J gene: TRBJ1-1; V gene: TRBV10-2; CDR3 DNA: TGCGCCAGCAGTGAGTCGAGAGGGAGCACTGAAGCCTTCTTT; CDR3 protein: CASSESRGSTEAFF
CDR3 length: 14; clone size: few; D gene: -; J gene: TRBJ1-2; V gene: TRBV5-1; CDR3 DNA: TGCGCCAGCAGCTTGGAGACAGTCGGCGATGGCTACACCTTC; CDR3 protein: CASSLETVGDGYTF
CDR3 length: 14; clone size: few; D gene: -; J gene: TRBJ2-7; V gene: TRBV5-1; CDR3 DNA: TGCGCCAGCAGACAGGGACTAACCTCCTACGAGCAGTACTTC; CDR3 protein: CASRQGLTSYEQYF
CDR3 length: 13; clone size: once; D gene: -; J gene: TRBJ2-1; V gene: TRBV29-1; CDR3 DNA: TGCAGCGTTGGTCGGGGCTCCTACAATGAGCAGTTCTTC; CDR3 protein: CSVGRGSYNEQFF
CDR3 length: 13; clone size: -; D gene: -; J gene: TRBJ2-3; V gene: TRBV11-2; CDR3 DNA: TGTGCCAGCAGCATCTCCCAAAATCAGCCCCAGTATTTT; CDR3 protein: CASSISQNQPQYF
CDR3 length: 16; clone size: -; D gene: -; J gene: TRBJ2-1; V gene: TRBV9; CDR3 DNA: TGTGCCAGCAGCGTAGGGGGTACATCAGGCTACAATGAGCAGTTCTTC; CDR3 protein: CASSVGGTSGYNEQFF
CDR3 length: 16; clone size: -; D gene: -; J gene: TRBJ1-6; V gene: TRBV20-1; CDR3 DNA: TGCAGTGCTAGATCCCCGACAGGAAGAATGCATGCACCCCTCCACTTT; CDR3 protein: CSARSPTGRMHAPLHF